Listed here are 26 T cell receptor beta chains from one sample, sequenced in a study of blood T cell repertoires in COVID-19. TCRdb keeps only in-frame clones here, not all; method: immunoSEQ multiplex PCR. This table holds some 96,000 clones, 80% to 95% found once. Material for sequencing was peripheral blood. The source of these receptors is a man aged 45 to 65 with active COVID-19.

The chain links TRBV9 to TRBJ2-1; possible D gene TRBD1, 6 bases. The CDR3 is 16 amino acids. Trimming left V 0 bases short and J 1 base short, with 11 bases between. The germline V gene has CDR1 SGDLS and CDR2 YYNGEE. The CDR3 loop is CASSVGGQSSYNEQFF. CDR3 in DNA: TGTGCCAGCAGCGTAGGGGGGCAGTCGTCCTACAATGAGCAGTTCTTC. The variable domain in full, completed from reference TRBV9 and TRBJ2-1, reads DSGVTQTPKHLITATGQRVTLRCSPRSGDLSVYWYQQSLDQGLQFLIQYYNGEERAKGNILERFSAQQFPDLHSELNLSSLELGDSALYFCASSVGGQSSYNEQFFGPGTRLTVL.

V is TRBV2 and J is TRBJ1-1; the match to TRBD1 covers 9 bases. CDR3 length: 14 residues. Germline V CDR1 and CDR2: SNHLY, FYNNEI. Germline trimming cut 4 bases from V and 1 base from J; bases unmatched to any gene: 1. The CDR3 DNA reads as TGTGCCAGCAGTGTGGGACAGGGGAACACTGAAGCTTTCTTT. It codes for CASSVGQGNTEAFF.

The chain is built from TRBV30 and TRBJ2-1; D is uncertain. This CDR3 has 12 amino acids. Trimming pared 1 base from V and 4 bases from J, leaving 5 bases between. Germline CDR1 GTSNPN, CDR2 SVGIG (reference sequence). CDR3: CAWSGLYNEQFF. Written as DNA, the CDR3 is TGTGCCTGGAGTGGACTTTACAATGAGCAGTTCTTC.

The chain carries TRBV12-2 and TRBJ2-3; the table's D call, TRBD2, was not checked against the DNA. TRBV12-2 is termed a pseudogene. This CDR3 has 19 amino acids. In DNA, the CDR3 is TGTGCAAGTCGCCGCAGGCTAGCGGGCGGAAGGGGTCGCACAGATACGCAGTATTTT. Translated, it gives CASRRRLAGGRGRTDTQYF.

The V call is TRBV18, the J call TRBJ1-2; no clear D gene. The germline V and J ends were trimmed by 2 bases and 3 bases, with 13 bases remaining between them. The length of the CDR3 is 15 residues. CDR1 and CDR2 from the germline V gene are KGHSH and LQKENI. CDR3 loop: CASSPWAQPDYGYTF. The CDR3 coding sequence is TGTGCCAGCTCACCATGGGCGCAGCCTGACTATGGCTACACCTTC.

This clone was picked up one time. The J gene is TRBJ2-5, the V gene TRBV5-1; 7 bases agree with TRBD1. Germline CDR1 is SGHRS and CDR2 is YFSETQ. CDR3 length equals 15 residues. Germline trimming cut 1 base from V and 4 bases from J; bases unmatched to any gene: 7. CDR3: CASSLRRTGPETQYF. DNA for the CDR3: TGCGCCAGCAGCTTGCGCCGGACAGGACCAGAGACCCAGTACTTC. Filled out from reference TRBV5-1 and TRBJ2-5, the complete variable domain reads KAGVTQTPRYLIKTRGQQVTLSCSPISGHRSVSWYQQTPGQGLQFLFEYFSETQRNKGNFPGRFSGRQFSNSRSEMNVSTLELGDSALYLCASSLRRTGPETQYFGPGTRLLVL.

CDR3 sequence reads: CASSRQGLQETQYF. The CDR3 DNA follows: TGTGCCAGTAGTAGGCAGGGACTCCAAGAGACCCAGTACTTC. V gene TRBV19 combines with J gene TRBJ2-5, with TRBD2 as a possible D gene (6 bases). V lost 4 bases to trimming and J lost 1 base, with 10 bases between them. The CDR3 spans 14 residues. CDR1 is LNHDA and CDR2 is SQIVND in the germline V gene (reference sequence).

The chain links TRBV6-2 or TRBV6-3 to TRBJ2-1, with 10 bases fitting TRBD2. CDR3 length: 14 residues. Germline CDR1 and CDR2: MNHEY and SVGEGT. The V segment lost 4 bases and the J segment 6 bases; nucleotides outside the gene matches: 3. This CDR3 reads CASSSQRGGNEQFF. CDR3 bases: TGTGCCAGCAGTTCCCAGCGGGGGGGCAATGAGCAGTTCTTC.

This sequence joins TRBV11-2 and TRBJ2-1; 8 nucleotides line up with TRBD2. Germline CDR1 SGHAT, CDR2 FQNNGV. The CDR3 totals 17 residues. J gave up 4 bases and V 3 bases, and 11 bases lay outside the gene matches. CDR3 amino acids: CASSFYRSGETYNEQFF. The CDR3 nucleotides are TGTGCCAGCAGCTTTTACCGTAGCGGGGAGACTTACAATGAGCAGTTCTTC.

This chain connects TRBV19 to TRBJ2-2, with 8 bases matching TRBD2. V was pared by 4 bases and J by 6 bases, with 7 bases of the junction left unmatched. CDR3 length: 15 residues. Germline assignment: CDR1 LNHDA and CDR2 SQIVND (reference sequence). The CDR3 bases are TGTGCCAGTAGTACGCCTTGGACTAGCCCCGGGGAGCTGTTTTTT. Residues: CASSTPWTSPGELFF.

The chain uses TRBV6-5 and TRBJ2-3, with a tentative D call TRBD1 (5 bases). The CDR3 sequence is 15 residues long. CDR1 and CDR2 (germline): MNHEY, SVGAGI. Between the trimmed V and J ends, which lost 6 bases and 1 base, there was a span of 14 bases. The CDR3 sequence: CASSPVGRGTDTQYF. The CDR3 nucleotides are TGTGCCAGCAGCCCGGTGGGCAGGGGCACAGATACGCAGTATTTT.

J is TRBJ1-2 and V is TRBV29-1, with TRBD1 matching over 7 bases. Germline CDR1 is SQVTM and CDR2 is ANQGSEA. J lost 4 bases, V lost 0 bases, and 17 bases had no gene match. This CDR3 is built from 18 residues. CDR3 bases: TGCAGCGTTGAAGATTGGAGCCAGGGGGACGCGAACCTCTATGGCTACACCTTC. Protein product: CSVEDWSQGDANLYGYTF. Variable domain in full (rest from reference TRBV29-1 and TRBJ1-2): SAVISQKPSRDICQRGTSLTIQCQVDSQVTMMFWYRQQPGQSLTLIATANQGSEATYESGFVIDKFPISRPNLTFSTLTVSNMSPEDSSIYLCSVEDWSQGDANLYGYTFGSGTRLTVV.

The chain is built from TRBV12-5 and TRBJ2-1; maybe TRBD2 (6 bases). V was trimmed by 3 bases and J by 2 bases, leaving 17 bases between them. This CDR3 contains 17 residues. Germline values: CDR1 LGHNT, CDR2 FRNRAP. The CDR3 coding sequence is TGTGCTAGTGGTTTCCATCGGGCGGGGTTAGCCTACAATGAGCAGTTCTTC. Protein sequence: CASGFHRAGLAYNEQFF. The variable domain in full, completed from reference TRBV12-5 and TRBJ2-1, reads DARVTQTPRHKVTEMGQEVTMRCQPILGHNTVFWYRQTMMQGLELLAYFRNRAPLDDSGMPKDRFSAEMPDATLATLKIQPSEPRDSAVYFCASGFHRAGLAYNEQFFGPGTRLTVL.

This rearrangement joins TRBV2 to TRBJ2-5, with D possibly being TRBD2 (6 bases). This CDR3 comprises 15 residues. Per the germline V gene, CDR1 is SNHLY and CDR2 is FYNNEI. The germline V and J ends were trimmed by 4 bases and 2 bases, with 14 bases remaining between them. The CDR3, as DNA: TGTGCCAGCAGTGTGGAGGGCACAGCTCAAGAGACCCAGTACTTC. It specifies CASSVEGTAQETQYF.

This clone was observed a single time. CDR3 sequence reads: CASPHHRRRIPGDYEQYV. CDR3 DNA: TGTGCCAGCCCTCACCATCGGCGACGTATTCCGGGGGACTACGAGCAGTACGTC. V gene TRBV9 combines with J gene TRBJ2-7; TRBD2 is a possible D gene (6 bases). V was pared by 7 bases and J by 3 bases, with 29 bases between. The CDR3 spans 18 residues. Germline V gene data show CDR1 as SGDLS and CDR2 as YYNGEE.

This chain connects TRBV2 to TRBJ2-2; 10 bases fit TRBD2. The CDR3 has 15 amino acids. The ends lost 7 bases at V and 0 bases at J; junction bases unmatched: 2. Germline CDR1 reads SNHLY; CDR2 reads FYNNEI. CDR3 DNA sequence: TGTGCCAGCAAGACTAGCGGGTCGAACACCGGGGAGCTGTTTTTT. This codes for CASKTSGSNTGELFF.

The chain combines TRBV5-1 with TRBJ1-1, with D perhaps matching TRBD1 (5 bases). The CDR3 is made up of 15 amino acids. V lost 3 bases, J lost 5 bases, and 17 bases lay in between. Germline V gene data show CDR1 as SGHRS and CDR2 as YFSETQ. CDR3 nucleotides: TGCGCCAGCAGCTCAAGGGGCCCCGGGAGTACTGAAGCTTTCTTT. Protein sequence: CASSSRGPGSTEAFF.

Only one count was recorded for this clone. The V gene is TRBV5-1, the J gene TRBJ2-6, with a weak D call TRBD1 (6 bases). The CDR3 is 16 residues long. V was pared by 1 base and J by 0 bases, with 8 bases between. CDR1 and CDR2 (germline): SGHRS, YFSETQ. DNA of the CDR3: TGCGCCAGCAGCTTGACAGGGAACTCTGGGGCCAACGTCCTGACTTTC. It yields the protein CASSLTGNSGANVLTF.

The CDR3 reads CASSLPDLSTEAFF. The DNA of the CDR3 is TGCGCCAGCAGCCTCCCTGACTTAAGCACTGAAGCTTTCTTT. V gene TRBV5-1 combines with J gene TRBJ1-1; the D is unclear. The ends were cut back, 4 bases at V and 4 bases at J, with 14 bases in the middle. The CDR3 length is 14 residues. Looked up from germline, CDR1 is SGHRS and CDR2 is YFSETQ.

V usage is TRBV6-5 and J usage is TRBJ2-6; no firm D call. V was clipped by 2 bases and J by 5 bases, with 7 bases between them. Germline V gene sequence: CDR1 MNHEY, CDR2 SVGAGI. This CDR3 region has 14 residues. The CDR3 DNA sequence: TGTGCCAGCAGTTACCTAGACCGGGCCAACGTCCTGACTTTC. Translating gives CASSYLDRANVLTF.

The genes are TRBV6-6 and TRBJ1-6; possibly TRBD1 for D (5 bases). Germline lookup yields CDR1 MNHNY and CDR2 SVGAGI (reference sequence). The CDR3 extends over 16 amino acids. The germline V and J ends were trimmed by 6 bases and 3 bases, with 15 bases remaining between them. The CDR3 region has the DNA TGTGCCAGCAGCGCAAAGACAGTAGACTATAATTCACCCCTCCACTTT. Its protein product is CASSAKTVDYNSPLHF.

This clone appeared once. V gene TRBV3-1 (or the pseudogene TRBV3-2) combines with J gene TRBJ2-1, with D maybe TRBD2 (6 bases). Deletions cut 6 bases from V and 3 bases from J, with 15 bases between. The germline V gene encodes CDR1 LGHDT and CDR2 YNNKEL (reference sequence). This CDR3 spans 15 amino acids. The DNA for the CDR3 is TGTGCCAGCAGTCCGGGACTGACAAACTACAATGAGCAGTTCTTC. Encoded protein: CASSPGLTNYNEQFF.

The chain has TRBV19 and TRBJ2-1; 7 positions agree with TRBD2. The CDR3 length is 16 residues. CDR1 LNHDA and CDR2 SQIVND come from the germline V gene (reference sequence). The V segment lost 1 base and the J segment 0 bases; nucleotides outside the gene matches: 3. CDR3 nucleotide sequence: TGTGCCAGTAGTATAGCGCTAGCGGTCTCCTACAATGAGCAGTTCTTC. The encoded protein is CASSIALAVSYNEQFF.

This chain links TRBV2 with TRBJ1-3, with D perhaps matching TRBD1 (6 bases). Germline assignment: CDR1 SNHLY and CDR2 FYNNEI. The CDR3 contains 15 residues. Trimming took off 6 bases at V and 4 bases at J, with 16 bases between the two ends. CDR3 sequence reads: CASRTTGFLGNTIYF. The DNA for the CDR3 is TGTGCCAGCAGGACTACAGGGTTTTTGGGAAACACCATATATTTT. Full variable domain (missing parts from reference TRBV2 and TRBJ1-3): EPEVTQTPSHQVTQMGQEVILRCVPISNHLYFYWYRQILGQKVEFLVSFYNNEISEKSEIFDDQFSVERPDGSNFTLKIRSTKLEDSAMYFCASRTTGFLGNTIYFGEGSWLTVV.

J is TRBJ1-1 and V is TRBV21-1; the listed D gene, TRBD1, was not tested against the DNA. TRBV21-1 is classified as a pseudogene. CDR3 length: 17 amino acids. CDR3 loop: CASSKRQGAFMNTEAFF. The CDR3 DNA sequence: TGTGCCAGCAGCAAGAGACAGGGGGCCTTCATGAACACTGAAGCTTTCTTT.

This clone was seen a handful of times. V gene TRBV3-1 (or the pseudogene TRBV3-2) combines with J gene TRBJ1-6; D remains ambiguous. The CDR3 is 13 amino acids. CDR1 and CDR2 (germline): LGHDT, YNNKEL (reference sequence). V lost 4 bases to trimming and J lost 12 bases, with 13 bases between them. This chain's CDR3 is CASSPRGSGPLHF. For the CDR3, the DNA is TGTGCCAGCAGCCCCCGGGGTAGTGGACCCCTCCACTTT.